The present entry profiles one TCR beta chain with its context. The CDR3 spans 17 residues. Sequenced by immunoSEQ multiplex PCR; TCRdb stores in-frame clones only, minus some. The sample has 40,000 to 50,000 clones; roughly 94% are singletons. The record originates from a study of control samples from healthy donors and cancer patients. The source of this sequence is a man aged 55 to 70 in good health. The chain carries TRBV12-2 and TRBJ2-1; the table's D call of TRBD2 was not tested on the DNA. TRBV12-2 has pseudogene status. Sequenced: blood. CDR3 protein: CASRSPSSGGRSNEQFF. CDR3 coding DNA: TGTGCAAGTCGCTCCCCTTCCTCTGGGGGGAGGAGCAATGAGCAGTTCTTC.